A selection of T cell receptor beta chains follows, all from one sample in a study of blood T cell repertoires in COVID-19. Produced via immunoSEQ multiplex PCR; TCRdb's table is partial and in-frame only. The sample includes almost 55,000 clones, around 80% seen only once; the top ten take more than 2.5%. The specimen was peripheral blood. The receptors stem from a man aged 45 to 65 with acute or convalescent COVID-19. Both conserved end residues are part of each CDR3. Expanded clones get a size class; other rows say once, few or many, or leave the size out.

J | V | size | CDR3
TRBJ2-1 | TRBV4-2 | once | CASSQGQRPYNEQFF
TRBJ2-7 | TRBV7-8 | . | CASSLDLSQWSSYEQYF
TRBJ2-3 | TRBV2 | . | CASAPGLEPYTQYF
TRBJ2-1 | TRBV5-5 | . | CASSSFSTVSYNEQFF
TRBJ2-1 | TRBV3-1/TRBV3-2 | . | CASSQVAGGTVGNEQFF
TRBJ2-5 | TRBV28 | . | CASQNGLDWWVGETQYF
TRBJ1-6 | TRBV27 | . | CASSYRESPLHF
TRBJ2-1 | TRBV4-1 | few | CASSLGLAGALGRGEQFF
TRBJ2-2 | TRBV13 | . | CASSFSVTGELFF
TRBJ1-1 | TRBV7-7 | . | CASSSTVNTEAFF
TRBJ2-2 | TRBV5-1 | . | CASNSRPNSGGALGTGELFF
TRBJ2-1 | TRBV6-1 | . | CASSELAVNHYNEQFF
TRBJ1-1 | TRBV20-1 | . | CSVEGTEAFF
TRBJ1-1 | TRBV27 | . | CASSHRDREAFF
TRBJ1-5 | TRBV4-2 | . | CASSQDAGIWPQHF
TRBJ2-1 | TRBV12-2 | . | CASRLGPSGSNYNEQFF
TRBJ2-2 | TRBV5-6 | few | CASSLSPFTNTGELFF
TRBJ2-7 | TRBV24-1 | . | CATSDPSGYGQYF
TRBJ2-2 | TRBV2 | few | CASSELAGTGELFF
TRBJ2-2 | TRBV27 | . | CASGPRTTNTGELFF
TRBJ2-1 | TRBV7-2 | . | CASSGYRDRLSGEQFF
TRBJ2-6 | TRBV3-1/TRBV3-2 | . | CASSFSPGGTLSGANVLTF
TRBJ2-7 | TRBV19 | . | CASSLLTATNEQYF
TRBJ2-7 | TRBV6-5 | . | CASSQMGGEQYF
TRBJ1-5 | TRBV5-8 | . | CASSLAGTGSQPQHF
TRBJ2-5 | TRBV5-1 | . | CASSLELRVWETQYF
TRBJ2-5 | TRBV15 | once | CATSRGGSGRARETQYF
TRBJ2-7 | TRBV3-1/TRBV3-2 | . | CASSHYMEPPYEQYF
TRBJ2-5 | TRBV9 | . | CASSPGGGAQETQYF